A single sample is the source of the 21 T cell receptor beta chains below, sequenced in a study of identical twins. TCRdb called the 5' RACE reads again in MiXCR, with one record for every CDR3 protein. The sample lists 470,000 or so distinct CDR3 sequences, more than 20% occurring once. The data were also submitted as part of a second study, on T cells expressing NK-cell markers.

Material for sequencing was CD4+ T cells sorted from blood. The receptors originated from a woman under 30 in good health.

The chain carries TRBV12-3 or TRBV12-4 and TRBJ2-1; no definite D call. V dropped 3 bases and J dropped 0 bases, with 9 bases sitting between them. The CDR3 loop spans 15 amino acids. CDR3 loop: CASSFRALSYNEQFF. CDR3 in DNA: TGTGCCAGCAGTTTCCGGGCCCTCTCCTACAATGAGCAGTTCTTC.

There are many counts of this clonotype. V is TRBV5-1 and J is TRBJ2-1; D is uncertain. Germline lookup yields CDR1 SGHRS and CDR2 YFSETQ. Trimming pared 0 bases from V and 4 bases from J, leaving 11 bases between. This CDR3 region has 15 residues. CDR3 coding DNA: TGCGCCAGCAGCTTGGAAGGGCGACCATACAATGAGCAGTTCTTC. Its protein is CASSLEGRPYNEQFF.

The chain uses TRBV6-1 and TRBJ2-2; a weak D match, TRBD2 (5 bases). Germline CDR1 and CDR2: MNHNS and SASEGT. The CDR3 runs 16 residues. V shed 6 bases and J shed 3 bases, with 17 bases lying between them. The CDR3 protein is CASSRPRGTDTGELFF. The CDR3, as DNA: TGTGCCAGCAGCCGACCCCGGGGTACGGACACCGGGGAGCTGTTTTTT.

This sequence joins TRBV7-6 and TRBJ2-7; 10 bases map to TRBD2. This CDR3 is 15 amino acids long. J lost 6 bases, V lost 1 base, and 6 bases had no gene match. The germline CDR1 and CDR2 sequences are SGHVS and FNYEAQ. The CDR3 sequence: CASSLGASGRGEQYF. CDR3 nucleotides: TGTGCCAGCAGCTTAGGGGCTAGCGGGAGAGGCGAGCAGTACTTC. Looking up the rest from reference TRBV7-6 and TRBJ2-7 gives the full variable domain: GAGVSQSPRYKVTKRGQDVALRCDPISGHVSLYWYRQALGQGPEFLTYFNYEAQQDKSGLPNDRFSAERPEGSISTLTIQRTEQRDSAMYRCASSLGASGRGEQYFGPGTRLTVT.

In this sample, this clonotype turned up a few times. The chain uses TRBV7-9 and TRBJ2-7, with 10 bases lining up with TRBD1. Unmatched junction bases numbered 6, after V lost 5 bases and J lost 5 bases. CDR1 and CDR2 from the germline V gene are SEHNR and FQNEAQ (reference sequence). This CDR3 is 14 amino acids long. Here the CDR3 reads CASSLRDRGNEQYF. The CDR3 nucleotides are TGTGCCAGCAGCCTTCGGGACAGGGGTAACGAGCAGTACTTC. The full variable domain, in which reference TRBV7-9 and TRBJ2-7 provide the parts outside the CDR3, is DTGVSQNPRHKITKRGQNVTFRCDPISEHNRLYWYRQTLGQGPEFLTYFQNEAQLEKSRLLSDRFSAERPKGSFSTLEIQRTEQGDSAMYLCASSLRDRGNEQYFGPGTRLTVT.

V and J are TRBV18 and TRBJ2-1; 10 bases are a match to TRBD2. The CDR3 has 15 residues. Trimming took 3 bases from V and 5 from J; bases not matched to a gene: 4. The germline gives CDR1 KGHSH, CDR2 LQKENI. The CDR3 sequence: CASSPGTSAHNEQFF. The DNA for the CDR3 is TGTGCCAGCTCACCCGGGACTAGCGCCCACAATGAGCAGTTCTTC.

The chain is built from TRBV28 and TRBJ1-5, with D possibly being TRBD1 (5 bases). CDR1 is MDHEN and CDR2 is SYDVKM in the germline V gene. The CDR3 is made up of 17 amino acids. Trimming left V 1 base short and J 0 bases short, with 13 bases between. This chain's CDR3 is CASSLSGHIDSNQPQHF. The CDR3 coding sequence is TGTGCCAGCAGTTTATCTGGACATATTGATAGCAATCAGCCCCAGCATTTT.

V and J are TRBV27 and TRBJ2-2; 9 positions match TRBD2. V shed 5 bases, J shed 1 base, and the junction held 5 bases outside the gene matches. The CDR3 contains 16 residues. Germline-derived CDR1 and CDR2 are MNHEY and SMNVEV (reference sequence). The CDR3 loop is CASSPLAGRNTGELFF. As DNA, the CDR3 is TGTGCCAGCAGTCCCCTAGCGGGAAGGAACACCGGGGAGCTGTTTTTT.

In this sample, this clonotype turned up a few times. The chain couples TRBV20-1 to TRBJ1-6; 8 bases are a match to TRBD1. Looked up from germline, CDR1 is DFQATT and CDR2 is SNEGSKA (reference sequence). CDR3 size: 14 residues. The V gene end was trimmed by 3 bases and the J gene end by 8 bases; junction bases not matched to a gene: 6. CDR3 DNA sequence: TGCAGTGCTAGTTTTCAGGGGGCGGATTCACCCCTCCACTTT. Its translation is CSASFQGADSPLHF.

This chain joins TRBV21-1 and TRBJ2-7; no check of the table's D call, TRBD1, against the DNA was made. TRBV21-1 is listed as a pseudogene. The CDR3 is made up of 12 amino acids. CDR3 region: CASAPLRFEQYF. The CDR3 DNA follows: TGTGCCAGCGCGCCCCTACGATTTGAGCAGTACTTC.

The rearrangement uses TRBV7-3 and TRBJ2-7; D not certain. Germline-derived CDR1 and CDR2 are SGHTA and FQGTGA. V lost 2 bases, J lost 2 bases, and 13 bases lay in between. The CDR3 is 15 residues long. The CDR3 bases are TGTGCCAGCAGCTTACAGTCGGGCAACCCCTACGAGCAGTACTTC. Translating gives CASSLQSGNPYEQYF.

This clonotype showed up just a few times. The chain links TRBV5-1 to TRBJ2-3; no definite D call. Germline V gene lookup returns CDR1 SGHRS and CDR2 YFSETQ. CDR3 length: 14 amino acids. V lost 5 bases and J lost 0, with 10 bases in between. The CDR3 reads CASRGGWSTDTQYF. In DNA form, the CDR3 reads TGCGCCAGCAGAGGCGGTTGGAGCACAGATACGCAGTATTTT.

V usage is TRBV6-1 and J usage is TRBJ2-3; perhaps TRBD2 as D (6 bases). The CDR3 runs to 17 residues. CDR1 is MNHNS, CDR2 SASEGT, per germline. The V end was cut by 6 bases, the J end by 5 bases, with 24 bases between. CDR3 amino acids: CASSPLGGSGRKDTQYF. The CDR3 coding sequence is TGTGCCAGCAGCCCCCTTGGGGGTAGCGGAAGGAAAGATACGCAGTATTTT.

This clonotype was observed a handful of times. The genes are TRBV20-1 and TRBJ1-1, with D unresolved. The germline V and J ends were trimmed by 5 bases and 0 bases, with 10 bases remaining between them. This CDR3 has 13 amino acids. The germline CDR1 and CDR2 sequences are DFQATT and SNEGSKA (reference sequence). The CDR3 loop is CSAWTPVNTEAFF. In nucleotides, the CDR3 is TGCAGTGCTTGGACCCCCGTGAACACTGAAGCTTTCTTT.

This clonotype has ten or more counts. The V gene is TRBV11-2, the J gene TRBJ1-2, with TRBD1 as a possible D gene (6 bases). Trimming took off 8 bases at V and 7 bases at J, with 23 bases between the two ends. The CDR3 sequence is 15 residues long. Per the germline V gene, CDR1 is SGHAT and CDR2 is FQNNGV. CDR3 region: CASRHRPHRGGGYTF. CDR3 in DNA: TGTGCCAGCCGTCATCGCCCCCATCGAGGGGGTGGCTACACCTTC.

The rearrangement links TRBV7-9 to TRBJ1-2; 8 bases align to TRBD1. V trimming: 5 bases; J trimming: 7 bases; junction bases outside the gene matches: 12. The CDR3 totals 15 residues. CDR1 SEHNR and CDR2 FQNEAQ come from the germline V gene (reference sequence). CDR3: CASSSQGARGGGYTF. The CDR3 coding sequence is TGTGCCAGCAGCAGTCAGGGGGCGCGCGGTGGTGGCTACACCTTC.

This clonotype was detected a few times. The genes are TRBV9 and TRBJ2-5; D not certain. The V and J ends lost 1 base and 4 bases respectively, with 11 bases between them. This CDR3 region has 14 residues. Germline V gene lookup returns CDR1 SGDLS and CDR2 YYNGEE. The CDR3 sequence: CASSVRGVGETQYF. The CDR3 nucleotides read TGTGCCAGCAGCGTACGTGGGGTGGGAGAGACCCAGTACTTC.

This clonotype has more than one count but fewer than ten. The J gene is TRBJ2-7, the V gene TRBV12-3 or TRBV12-4; D gene ambiguous. Deletions cut 1 base from V and 9 bases from J, with 16 bases between. This CDR3 spans 14 amino acids. CDR3 DNA: TGTGCCAGCAGTTTAGTAGGGTTTGGGCCGCGGCAGTACTTC. It is translated as CASSLVGFGPRQYF.

The sample holds a few counts of this clonotype. V usage is TRBV20-1 and J usage is TRBJ1-1; possible D gene TRBD1, 6 bases. The length of the CDR3 is 13 residues. CDR1 and CDR2 (germline): DFQATT, SNEGSKA (reference sequence). The V gene lost 3 bases and the J gene lost 6 bases, with 14 bases spanning the gap. The CDR3 sequence: CSARKVSGAEAFF. In nucleotides, the CDR3 is TGCAGTGCTAGGAAAGTTTCAGGGGCTGAAGCTTTCTTT.

This clonotype showed up just a few times. CDR3 residues: CSVAYRDEQETQYF. The DNA for the CDR3 is TGCAGCGTTGCGTACCGGGACGAGCAAGAGACCCAGTACTTC. The chain joins TRBV29-1 to TRBJ2-5; the D gene could be TRBD1 or TRBD2 (5 bases each). CDR1 SQVTM and CDR2 ANQGSEA come from the germline V gene. V lost 4 bases to trimming and J lost 2 bases, with 14 bases between them. This CDR3 region has 14 residues.

The V call is TRBV3-1, the J call TRBJ1-1; D remains ambiguous. This CDR3 has 13 residues. The germline V and J ends were trimmed by 4 bases and 4 bases, with 10 bases remaining between them. Germline assignment: CDR1 LGHDT and CDR2 YNNKEL (reference sequence). The CDR3 nucleotides read TGTGCCAGCAGCCCCCGTCGGGCCACTGAAGCTTTCTTT. The encoded protein is CASSPRRATEAFF. Full variable domain (remainder filled in from reference TRBV3-1 and TRBJ1-1): DTAVSQTPKYLVTQMGNDKSIKCEQNLGHDTMYWYKQDSKKFLKIMFSYNNKELIINETVPNRFSPKSPDKAHLNLHINSLELGDSAVYFCASSPRRATEAFFGQGTRLTVV.